Following are 29 T cell receptor beta chains from one sample sequenced in a study of blood T cell repertoires in COVID-19 (dated by TCRdb to the early 2020s). The library was produced with the immunoSEQ multiplex PCR assay. TCRdb retrieved this table from immuneACCESS and kept in-frame rearrangements only. Not all clones are present; in checked studies, unresolved V genes account for under half, and no reason is known for the remainder. The table for this sample lists over 60,000 clones; roughly 71% of them were counted only once. The ten biggest clones cover 32% of the sample. Sample: peripheral blood. Receptor source: a human donor in a cohort sampled during active COVID-19.

V and J are TRBV9 and TRBJ1-2; TRBD1 is a possible D gene (5 bases). This CDR3 region has 15 residues. V lost 4 bases and J 3 bases, leaving 16 bases between the germline ends. In germline, CDR1 is SGDLS, CDR2 YYNGEE. Here the CDR3 reads CASSPSSGGDYGYTF. The DNA of the CDR3 is TGTGCCAGCAGCCCCAGCTCCGGGGGGGACTATGGCTACACCTTC.

The chain employs TRBV11-2 and TRBJ2-3; no definite D call. This CDR3 is 16 amino acids long. V shed 7 bases and J shed 0 bases, with 17 bases lying between them. Germline CDR1 SGHAT, CDR2 FQNNGV. DNA of the CDR3: TGTGCCAGCAATCCCCATTTTTCAGTGAGCACAGATACGCAGTATTTT. This gives the protein CASNPHFSVSTDTQYF.

The chain couples TRBV5-1 to TRBJ2-2; a possible D gene is TRBD2 (5 bases). Per germline, CDR1 SGHRS and CDR2 YFSETQ. The CDR3 has 15 residues. With 0 bases removed from V and 4 bases from J, the gap between germline ends came to 10 bases. The CDR3 bases are TGCGCCAGCAGCTTGGGAGGGAGACTCACCGGGGAGCTGTTTTTT. It yields the protein CASSLGGRLTGELFF.

This chain connects TRBV3-1 (or the pseudogene TRBV3-2) to TRBJ2-5; D might be TRBD2 (5 bases). Germline loops: CDR1 LGHDT, CDR2 YNNKEL (reference sequence). V lost 4 bases and J 4 bases, leaving 10 bases between the germline ends. This CDR3 spans 13 amino acids. CDR3 residues: CASSLRRPETQYF. The CDR3 region has the DNA TGTGCCAGCAGCCTCCGGAGGCCAGAGACCCAGTACTTC.

The chain has TRBV27 and TRBJ2-7; the match to TRBD2 covers 7 bases. Germline V CDR1 and CDR2: MNHEY, SMNVEV (reference sequence). This CDR3 comprises 18 residues. V dropped 3 bases and J dropped 0; count of bases not matched to a gene: 14. In nucleotides, the CDR3 is TGTGCCAGCAGTTTCGGCGGGGGTGCCGGTTGTTTCTCCTACGAGCAGTACTTC. Translating gives CASSFGGGAGCFSYEQYF.

For the CDR3, the DNA is TGTGCCAGCAGTTACTCCGACATGGGGCGGGAGCAGTACTTC. Amino acids: CASSYSDMGREQYF. The rearrangement uses TRBV6-5 and TRBJ2-7; D may be TRBD1 (5 bases). Trimming took 0 bases from V and 7 from J, leaving 13 bases between them. In germline, CDR1 is MNHEY, CDR2 SVGAGI. There are 14 residues in the CDR3.

The chain is built from TRBV19 and TRBJ2-1, with TRBD2 matching 15 bases. The V gene's germline CDR1 is LNHDA and CDR2 SQIVND (reference sequence). With 10 bases clipped from V and 4 bases from J, the junction kept 14 bases outside the gene matches. The CDR3 has 18 residues. CDR3 DNA: TGTGCCACTAGAGGGATGGGACTAGCGGGGGGCCTGTACAATGAGCAGTTCTTC. Its translation is CATRGMGLAGGLYNEQFF.

V gene TRBV6-5 combines with J gene TRBJ2-7; D is unresolved. Germline V lookup: CDR1 MNHEY, CDR2 SVGAGI. The CDR3 contains 14 residues. The ends were cut back, 4 bases at V and 4 bases at J, with 14 bases in the middle. The CDR3 nucleotides read TGTGCCAGCAGTTCCGCCTTTGGAGTGTACGAGCAGTACTTC. It is translated as CASSSAFGVYEQYF.

This sequence joins TRBV28 and TRBJ1-1; 7 nucleotides match TRBD1. Germline trimming cut 6 bases from V and 10 bases from J; bases unmatched to any gene: 8. The CDR3 is 12 residues long. Germline V gene data show CDR1 as MDHEN and CDR2 as SYDVKM. The CDR3 DNA follows: TGTGCCAGCAGGACAACAGGGGCGGTAGCTTTCTTT. This gives the protein CASRTTGAVAFF.

This clone was detected once. This sequence joins TRBV19 and TRBJ2-5; weak D call: TRBD1 (5 bases). This CDR3 comprises 14 residues. Germline V CDR1 and CDR2: LNHDA, SQIVND (reference sequence). Trimming removed 10 bases at V and 5 bases at J, with 20 bases between. The DNA for the CDR3 is TGTGCCACCCAGGCCTCCTGGGGCGTGGAGACCCAGTACTTC. This encodes CATQASWGVETQYF.

This chain uses TRBV5-6 with TRBJ1-2; 10 positions agree with TRBD1. From germline, CDR1 is SGHDT and CDR2 YYEEEE. V dropped 5 bases and J dropped 6; count of bases not matched to a gene: 4. This CDR3 is built from 13 residues. Written as DNA, the CDR3 is TGTGCCAGCAGTGGGGACAGGGGAAATGGCTACACCTTC. Its protein is CASSGDRGNGYTF.

The chain is built from TRBV7-2 and TRBJ2-7; D perhaps matches TRBD2 (7 bases). The germline gives CDR1 SGHTA, CDR2 FQGNSA. V lost 5 bases and J 3 bases, leaving 14 bases between the germline ends. The CDR3 consists of 14 residues. CDR3 coding DNA: TGTGCCAGCAGCACGCAGGGAGGGGGCTACGAGCAGTACTTC. It translates to CASSTQGGGYEQYF.

Concerning this clone: Its ends do not fully match the called genes, so a read error is possible. The V and J genes are TRBV4-1 and TRBJ1-1, with D perhaps matching TRBD1 (6 bases). The CDR3 extends over 14 amino acids. Germline V CDR1 and CDR2: MGHRA, YSYEKL. This chain's CDR3 is CASSQGATGLEVFF. In nucleotides, the CDR3 is TGCGCCAGCAGCCAAGGGGCCACAGGGCTAGAAGTTTTCTTT.

V gene TRBV6-5 combines with J gene TRBJ2-3, with no clear D. Germline lookup yields CDR1 MNHEY and CDR2 SVGAGI. Trimming shortened V by 10 bases and J by 4 bases, and 15 bases separated the two germline ends. The CDR3 is made up of 13 amino acids. CDR3 loop: CATSQGYPDTQYF. DNA of the CDR3: TGTGCCACTAGTCAAGGCTACCCAGATACGCAGTATTTT.

The table lists this clone with a few counts. V gene TRBV10-2 combines with J gene TRBJ2-5, with TRBD2 matching over 8 bases. Germline-derived CDR1 and CDR2 are WSHSY and SAAADI. J lost 3 bases, V lost 6 bases, and 0 bases had no gene match. The CDR3 loop spans 12 amino acids. Here the CDR3 DNA reads TGCGCCAGCAGGGGACTAGAAGAGACCCAGTACTTC. Translation gives CASRGLEETQYF.

The chain recombines TRBV7-3 with TRBJ2-3; D gene ambiguous. Germline CDR1 reads SGHTA; CDR2 reads FQGTGA. CDR3 length: 15 residues. V was shortened by 1 base and J by 2 bases, with 10 bases between the two germline ends. The CDR3 coding sequence is TGTGCCAGCAGCTTAAACTTTTCCCCCACAGATACGCAGTATTTT. It codes for CASSLNFSPTDTQYF.

This clone was detected a few times. The genes are TRBV6-5 and TRBJ2-7; 11 nucleotides match TRBD2. The CDR3 is 15 amino acids. Trimming at V came to 3 bases and at J to 3 bases, leaving 4 bases not matched to a gene. CDR1 and CDR2 from the germline V gene are MNHEY and SVGAGI. The CDR3 DNA reads TGTGCCAGCAGTTATGGGACTAGCGGCGACTACGAGCAGTACTTC. It encodes CASSYGTSGDYEQYF.

This clone was seen just once. This sequence joins TRBV7-2 and TRBJ1-1; D not certain. Looked up from germline, CDR1 is SGHTA and CDR2 is FQGNSA. V was shortened by 5 bases and J by 11 bases, with 18 bases between the two germline ends. This CDR3 contains 13 residues. As DNA, the CDR3 is TGTGCCAGCAGCGCCCAATACTCCTCATACGCTTTCTTT. This gives the protein CASSAQYSSYAFF. The variable domain in full, completed from reference TRBV7-2 and TRBJ1-1, reads GAGVSQSPSNKVTEKGKDVELRCDPISGHTALYWYRQSLGQGLEFLIYFQGNSAPDKSGLPSDRFSAERTGGSVSTLTIQRTQQEDSAVYLCASSAQYSSYAFFGQGTRLTVV.

In DNA form, the CDR3 reads TGCGCCAGCAGCCAACGGGGGTACCCTAATCAGCCCCAGCATTTT. Its translation is CASSQRGYPNQPQHF. This chain joins TRBV4-1 and TRBJ1-5; maybe TRBD1 (5 bases). The CDR3 runs to 15 residues. Trimming took 2 bases from V and 4 from J, leaving 12 bases between them. In germline, CDR1 is MGHRA, CDR2 YSYEKL.

The rearrangement joins TRBV6-1 to TRBJ2-5, with 9 bases aligning to TRBD2. This CDR3 has 18 amino acids. Germline V gene lookup returns CDR1 MNHNS and CDR2 SASEGT. Trimming took 2 bases from V and 2 from J; bases not matched to a gene: 12. CDR3 loop: CASSEYPVTSGLQETQYF. CDR3 sequence (DNA): TGTGCCAGCAGTGAATATCCGGTGACTAGCGGTCTACAAGAGACCCAGTACTTC.

The CDR3 nucleotides read TGTGCCAGCAGCCTACGGGACACCCTCACTGAAGCTTTCTTT. The encoded protein is CASSLRDTLTEAFF. This chain joins TRBV3-1 (or the pseudogene TRBV3-2) and TRBJ1-1; TRBD1 might be the D (6 bases). The CDR3 contains 14 residues. With 4 bases removed from V and 4 bases from J, the gap between germline ends came to 13 bases. CDR1 and CDR2 from the germline V gene are LGHDT and YNNKEL (reference sequence).

The V gene is TRBV3-1 (or the pseudogene TRBV3-2), the J gene TRBJ1-2; tentatively, D is TRBD1 (6 bases). The CDR3 has 15 residues. Germline V gene data show CDR1 as LGHDT and CDR2 as YNNKEL (reference sequence). Trimming took 0 bases from V and 4 from J, leaving 12 bases between them. In DNA, the CDR3 is TGTGCCAGCAGCCAAGAGGCGGGGGGGCTCTATGGCTACACCTTC. This gives the protein CASSQEAGGLYGYTF.

The rearrangement joins TRBV2 to TRBJ1-1, with 7 bases lining up with TRBD1. Germline lookup yields CDR1 SNHLY and CDR2 FYNNEI. The CDR3 consists of 18 residues. Germline trimming cut 0 bases from V and 0 bases from J; bases unmatched to any gene: 10. The CDR3: CASSEAPPGTVLNTEAFF. CDR3 sequence (DNA): TGTGCCAGCAGTGAAGCGCCCCCAGGGACAGTTTTGAACACTGAAGCTTTCTTT.

The chain carries TRBV10-3 and TRBJ1-6; no reliable D call. V lost 6 bases to trimming and J lost 5 bases, with 11 bases between them. The CDR3 spans 14 residues. Germline lookup yields CDR1 ENHRY and CDR2 SYGVKD. Written as DNA, the CDR3 is TGTGCCATCAGGACGGACTCGAATAATTCACCCCTCCACTTT. Encoded protein: CAIRTDSNNSPLHF.

This chain uses TRBV5-1 with TRBJ2-2, with a tentative D call TRBD2 (7 bases). Looked up from germline, CDR1 is SGHRS and CDR2 is YFSETQ. The CDR3 loop spans 17 amino acids. Trimming took 2 bases from V and 0 from J, leaving 14 bases between them. Here the CDR3 reads CASSLWGGRANTGELFF. The DNA for the CDR3 is TGCGCCAGCAGCTTATGGGGGGGCCGTGCGAACACCGGGGAGCTGTTTTTT.

The chain employs TRBV30 and TRBJ1-5, with D perhaps matching TRBD1 (5 bases). V was shortened by 0 bases and J by 4 bases, with 10 bases between the two germline ends. Germline-derived CDR1 and CDR2 are GTSNPN and SVGIG (reference sequence). The CDR3 has 14 residues. This chain's CDR3 is CAWSVWGGNQPQHF. CDR3 bases: TGTGCCTGGAGTGTATGGGGCGGAAATCAGCCCCAGCATTTT.

The rearrangement uses TRBV6-5 and TRBJ2-5; D may be TRBD1 (5 bases). In germline, CDR1 is MNHEY, CDR2 SVGAGI. V was shortened by 8 bases and J by 4 bases, with 20 bases between the two germline ends. This CDR3 has 15 residues. The chain's CDR3 is CASGRATGGAETQYF. CDR3 sequence (DNA): TGTGCCAGCGGCCGGGCCACAGGTGGGGCAGAGACCCAGTACTTC.

This clone was counted ten times or more. The V call is TRBV3-1 (or the pseudogene TRBV3-2), the J call TRBJ2-5, with 8 bases aligning to TRBD2. From germline, CDR1 is LGHDT and CDR2 YNNKEL (reference sequence). The CDR3 totals 16 residues. J gave up 2 bases and V 4 bases, and 9 bases lay outside the gene matches. CDR3 loop: CASSPQGLAGQETQYF. For the CDR3, the DNA is TGTGCCAGCAGCCCTCAGGGGTTAGCGGGGCAAGAGACCCAGTACTTC.

This clone came up a few times. V gene TRBV7-2 combines with J gene TRBJ1-1; 8 bases line up with TRBD1. Germline V gene lookup returns CDR1 SGHTA and CDR2 FQGNSA. J gave up 6 bases and V 4 bases, and 7 bases lay outside the gene matches. This CDR3 comprises 14 residues. The DNA for the CDR3 is TGTGCCAGCAGCTCGGGACAGGCCGGGGCTGAAGCTTTCTTT. Protein product: CASSSGQAGAEAFF.